These T cell receptor beta chains were read from a single sample in a study of shared clonotypes between healthy human individuals. TCRdb's table, derived via immunoSEQ multiplex PCR, lists solely in-frame clones and lacks some. The table has over a million clones, about 75% seen once. Sequencing input: memory CD4+ T cells sorted from blood. The receptor set was obtained from a man younger than 35 in good health. Both conserved end residues are part of each CDR3. The D gene is left open where the match is weak. Expanded clones get a size class; other rows say once, few or many, or leave the size out.

-	-	TRBV5-1	TRBJ2-5	TGCGCCAGCAGCTTGGTGACGGGGGGCAGGGTACGAGAGACCCAGTACTTC	CASSLVTGGRVRETQYF
-	-	TRBV7-9	TRBJ1-4	TGTGCCAGCATGGCGGGGGCAGGTGATGAAAAACTGTTTTTT	CASMAGAGDEKLFF
few	TRBD2	TRBV5-4	TRBJ2-7	TGTGCCAGCAGCTTTGATGCTAGCGGCGACGAGCAGTACTTC	CASSFDASGDEQYF
-	-	TRBV2	TRBJ1-1	TGTGCCAGCAGACGGAGCTCGGGAGGGAACACTGAAGCTTTCTTT	CASRRSSGGNTEAFF
few	-	TRBV7-3	TRBJ2-2	TGTGCCAGCAGCGCCTTGACGGGGGCCGGGGAGCTGTTTTTT	CASSALTGAGELFF
-	-	TRBV5-1	TRBJ2-2	TGCGCCAGCAGCTTGTCAGGGTTCTCCGGGGAGCTGTTTTTT	CASSLSGFSGELFF
-	TRBD1	TRBV23-1	TRBJ2-4	TGCGCCAGCAGTCCGATATCCCACGGGACAGGGAGTTATGTGGCCAAAAACATTCAGTACTTC	CASSPISHGTGSYVAKNIQYF
-	-	TRBV11-2	TRBJ2-5	TGTGCCAGCAGCTTAGATCGGGGGCGCCAAGAGACCCAGTACTTC	CASSLDRGRQETQYF
-	TRBD1	TRBV30	TRBJ2-6	TGTGCCTGGAGGACAGGGAATTCTGGGGCCAACGTCCTGACTTTC	CAWRTGNSGANVLTF
-	-	TRBV19	TRBJ1-2	TGTGCCAGTAGTATAAGGGACTATGGCTACACCTTC	CASSIRDYGYTF
few	-	TRBV10-2	TRBJ2-7	TGCGCCAGCGGACTGGCTGAGCAGTACTTC	CASGLAEQYF
-	TRBD2	TRBV7-9	TRBJ2-1	TGTGCCAGCAGCTCCAACCTCCAGGGGACTAGCGGGAGTCGGAAGTTCTTC	CASSSNLQGTSGSRKFF
-	-	TRBV6-1	TRBJ1-6	TGTGCCAGCATCGATTCCTATAATTCACCCCTCCACTTT	CASIDSYNSPLHF
-	-	TRBV6-4	TRBJ1-5	TGTGCCAGCAGGTCACGGTGCAATCAGCCCCAGCATTTT	CASRSRCNQPQHF
-	-	TRBV9	TRBJ2-3	TGTGCCAGCAGCGTAGTAAAGGTGCAAGATACGCAGTATTTT	CASSVVKVQDTQYF
-	TRBD2	TRBV5-6	TRBJ2-7	TGTGCCAGCAGCGGAGGACTAGCGGCCTCCTACGAGCAGTACTTC	CASSGGLAASYEQYF
-	-	TRBV11-1	TRBJ2-7	TGTGCCAGCAGCTTGGCAGGGGTGGCTTACGAGCAGTACTTC	CASSLAGVAYEQYF
-	TRBD1	TRBV25-1	TRBJ1-6	TGTGCCAGCAGTACCACAGGGGACTCACCCCTCCACTTT	CASSTTGDSPLHF
once	TRBD1	TRBV18	TRBJ1-5	TGTGCCAGCTCCCCACAGAACGGGGCAGGGGGCTCTCAGCCCCAGCATTTT	CASSPQNGAGGSQPQHF
-	-	TRBV7-2	TRBJ2-6	TGTGCCAGCAGCGCGACAAACAATGGGGCCAACGTCCTGACTTTC	CASSATNNGANVLTF
-	-	TRBV4-1	TRBJ2-5	TGCGCCAGCAGCCAAGAGGAAATTGGTAGTCAGACCCAGTACTTC	CASSQEEIGSQTQYF
-	-	TRBV6-6	TRBJ2-5	TGTGCCAGCAGCCGGGGACTTCAAGAGACCCAGTACTTC	CASSRGLQETQYF
-	-	TRBV6-1	TRBJ2-7	TGTGCCAGCAGTGGGGACCGGAGCTCCTACGAGCAGTACTTC	CASSGDRSSYEQYF
-	-	TRBV6-6	TRBJ2-5	TGTGCCAGCAACCAAAGGTTAGGGAAAGAGACCCAGTACTTC	CASNQRLGKETQYF
-	-	TRBV5-5	TRBJ1-2	TGTGCCAGCAGCACGGGACTTGCTGGGTATGGCTACACCTTC	CASSTGLAGYGYTF
-	-	TRBV19	TRBJ1-1	TGTGCCAGTAGAATTCGGGGAAGTATGAACACTGAAGCTTTCTTT	CASRIRGSMNTEAFF
-	TRBD1	TRBV2	TRBJ1-4	TGTGCCAGCACCAGACAGGGGGCGGGTGAAAAACTGTTTTTT	CASTRQGAGEKLFF
few	-	TRBV5-6	TRBJ1-5	TGTGCCAGCAGCTTAGGGGGGGCGCAGGTTCAGCCCCAGCATTTT	CASSLGGAQVQPQHF
few	-	TRBV18	TRBJ2-7	TGTGCCAGCTCACCCGTGCCCTTGGGCGCCGAGCAGTACTTC	CASSPVPLGAEQYF
once	TRBD1	TRBV7-9	TRBJ2-7	TGTGCCAGCAGCCGTGGACAGGGGAACGAGCAGTACTTC	CASSRGQGNEQYF
once	-	TRBV11-2	TRBJ1-4	TGTGCCAGCAGCGGCCTTAATGAAAAACTGTTTTTT	CASSGLNEKLFF
-	-	TRBV5-4	TRBJ2-5	TGTGCCAGCAGCTTGCGGGGCGGAGAGACCCAGTACTTC	CASSLRGGETQYF
-	-	TRBV6-1	TRBJ1-5	TGTGCCAGCAGTGTACACAGCAATCAGCCCCAGCATTTT	CASSVHSNQPQHF
-	-	TRBV6-5	TRBJ2-5	TGTGCCAGCAAGGAAGGGTGGCAAGAGACCCAGTACTTC	CASKEGWQETQYF
few	TRBD1	TRBV6-5	TRBJ1-2	TGTGCCAGCAGTCGTAGGGGGCAGAACTATGGCTACACCTTC	CASSRRGQNYGYTF
-	-	TRBV10-3	TRBJ2-2	TGTGCCATCAGCCTGACAACTCGAACCGGGGAGCTGTTTTTT	CAISLTTRTGELFF
-	TRBD2	TRBV5-4	TRBJ2-7	TGTGCCAGCAGCTTCGGGCTAGCGGGAGTTTACGAGCAGTACTTC	CASSFGLAGVYEQYF
-	-	TRBV19	TRBJ2-6	TGTGCCAGTAGTCCCCGTCATATGGGGGCCAACGTCCTGACTTTC	CASSPRHMGANVLTF
-	TRBD1	TRBV4-1	TRBJ1-2	TGCGCCAGCAGCCAAACCTTCCGGGACAGGCGCTATGGCTACACCTTC	CASSQTFRDRRYGYTF
few	TRBD1	TRBV2	TRBJ1-5	TGTGCCAGCAGTGGGGCCAGGGGGAATCAGCCCCAGCATTTT	CASSGARGNQPQHF
-	-	TRBV9	TRBJ2-5	TGTGCCAGCAGCGCCTACTCGTCGGGGGTCCCAGAGACCCAGTACTTC	CASSAYSSGVPETQYF
-	-	TRBV29-1	TRBJ1-1	TGCAGCGTTAGTGACAGGTTGAACACTGAAGCTTTCTTT	CSVSDRLNTEAFF